Below, 9 T cell receptor beta chains from the same sample are listed, as sequenced in a study of blood T cell repertoires in COVID-19. Produced via immunoSEQ multiplex PCR; TCRdb's table is partial and in-frame only. The sample holds approximately 250,000 clones, around 90% seen once. Sequenced input: PBMCs or T cells enriched from blood (not recorded which). These receptors originate from a woman in her forties who had been exposed to COVID-19.

J is TRBJ1-4 and V is TRBV4-1; D is unclear. The germline V and J ends were trimmed by 1 base and 8 bases, with 14 bases remaining between them. The CDR3 has 15 amino acids. Per the germline V gene, CDR1 is MGHRA and CDR2 is YSYEKL. The CDR3 coding sequence is TGCGCCAGCAGCCAAGCCAGAGGGTTGGTCGAAAAACTGTTTTTT. It specifies CASSQARGLVEKLFF.

The rearrangement links TRBV19 to TRBJ1-1; maybe TRBD1 (6 bases). Trimming removed 5 bases from V and 3 bases from J, with 16 bases in between. This CDR3 contains 15 residues. CDR1 is LNHDA, CDR2 SQIVND, per germline (reference sequence). In DNA, the CDR3 is TGTGCCAGTAGTTGGGGTCGGGGGGCTGACACTGAAGCTTTCTTT. Protein product: CASSWGRGADTEAFF. Using reference TRBV19 and TRBJ1-1 for the parts outside the CDR3, the full variable domain is DGGITQSPKYLFRKEGQNVTLSCEQNLNHDAMYWYRQDPGQGLRLIYYSQIVNDFQKGDIAEGYSVSREKKESFPLTVTSAQKNPTAFYLCASSWGRGADTEAFFGQGTRLTVV.

V is TRBV25-1 and J is TRBJ2-3; 7 positions agree with TRBD1. Per the germline V gene, CDR1 is MGHDK and CDR2 is SYGVNS. The CDR3 is 15 residues long. The J segment lost 6 bases and the V segment lost 4 bases, leaving 10 bases of the junction unmatched. In DNA form, the CDR3 reads TGTGCCAGCAGTGGGGGACAGCTCCCTTGGGATACGCAGTATTTT. As protein: CASSGGQLPWDTQYF.

The CDR3 region is CASGPGGYEQYF. The CDR3 region has the DNA TGTGCCAGCGGGCCAGGAGGCTACGAGCAGTACTTC. The chain recombines TRBV6-5 with TRBJ2-7; possibly TRBD2 for D (5 bases). The CDR3 has 12 residues. Germline V gives CDR1 MNHEY, CDR2 SVGAGI. V lost 8 bases to trimming and J lost 3 bases, with 11 bases between them.

The chain links TRBV11-2 to TRBJ2-1; D gene uncertain. Germline V CDR1 and CDR2: SGHAT, FQNNGV. V dropped 1 base and J dropped 4 bases, with 8 bases sitting between them. The CDR3 covers 14 residues. The CDR3 DNA reads TGTGCCAGCAGCTTAGGGTGGCCTTACAATGAGCAGTTCTTC. Translation: CASSLGWPYNEQFF.

CDR3 sequence: CASSSGQGTTEAFF. CDR3 DNA: TGTGCCAGCAGCTCGGGACAGGGGACAACTGAAGCTTTCTTT. The chain couples TRBV5-5 to TRBJ1-1; TRBD1 agrees at 10 bases. Germline assignment: CDR1 SGHKS and CDR2 YYEKEE (reference sequence). This CDR3 is 14 amino acids long. V lost 3 bases, J lost 5 bases, and 4 bases stayed unmatched.

This clone was seen only a few times. The V gene is TRBV18, the J gene TRBJ1-1, with D possibly being TRBD1 (6 bases). Germline CDR1 is KGHSH and CDR2 is LQKENI. V was cut by 2 bases and J by 0 bases, with 13 bases left in between. The CDR3 has 16 residues. CDR3 nucleotide sequence: TGTGCCAGCTCACCAATACAGGGTGTCCTGAACACTGAAGCTTTCTTT. Translated, it gives CASSPIQGVLNTEAFF.

The rearrangement uses TRBV28 and TRBJ1-1; unclear D gene. Germline values: CDR1 MDHEN, CDR2 SYDVKM. Trimming stripped 5 bases from V and 1 base from J, with 17 bases between. This CDR3 has 16 amino acids. The CDR3 reads CASSPGGREGNTEAFF. The DNA of the CDR3 is TGTGCCAGCAGTCCTGGTGGGCGCGAGGGGAACACTGAAGCTTTCTTT. Full variable domain (missing parts from reference TRBV28 and TRBJ1-1): DVKVTQSSRYLVKRTGEKVFLECVQDMDHENMFWYRQDPGLGLRLIYFSYDVKMKEKGDIPEGYSVSREKKERFSLILESASTNQTSMYLCASSPGGREGNTEAFFGQGTRLTVV.

The chain has TRBV5-8 and TRBJ2-7; D unclear. The V gene lost 3 bases and the J gene lost 2 bases, with 3 bases spanning the gap. The CDR3 is made up of 11 amino acids. Germline V gene data show CDR1 as SGHTS and CDR2 as YDEGEE. For the CDR3, the DNA is TGTGCCAGCAGCTACACCTACGAGCAGTACGTC. Its translation is CASSYTYEQYV.